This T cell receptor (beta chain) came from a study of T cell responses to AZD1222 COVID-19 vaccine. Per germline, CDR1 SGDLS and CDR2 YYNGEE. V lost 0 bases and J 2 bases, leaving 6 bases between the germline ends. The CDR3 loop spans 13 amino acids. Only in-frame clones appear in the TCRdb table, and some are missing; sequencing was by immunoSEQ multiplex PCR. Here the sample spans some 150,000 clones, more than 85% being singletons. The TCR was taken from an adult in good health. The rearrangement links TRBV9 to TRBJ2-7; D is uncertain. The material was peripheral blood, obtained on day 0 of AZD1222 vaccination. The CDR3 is CASSVGPAYEQYF. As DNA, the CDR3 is TGTGCCAGCAGCGTAGGCCCGGCCTACGAGCAGTACTTC. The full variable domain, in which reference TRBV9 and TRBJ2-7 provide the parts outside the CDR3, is DSGVTQTPKHLITATGQRVTLRCSPRSGDLSVYWYQQSLDQGLQFLIQYYNGEERAKGNILERFSAQQFPDLHSELNLSSLELGDSALYFCASSVGPAYEQYFGPGTRLTVT.